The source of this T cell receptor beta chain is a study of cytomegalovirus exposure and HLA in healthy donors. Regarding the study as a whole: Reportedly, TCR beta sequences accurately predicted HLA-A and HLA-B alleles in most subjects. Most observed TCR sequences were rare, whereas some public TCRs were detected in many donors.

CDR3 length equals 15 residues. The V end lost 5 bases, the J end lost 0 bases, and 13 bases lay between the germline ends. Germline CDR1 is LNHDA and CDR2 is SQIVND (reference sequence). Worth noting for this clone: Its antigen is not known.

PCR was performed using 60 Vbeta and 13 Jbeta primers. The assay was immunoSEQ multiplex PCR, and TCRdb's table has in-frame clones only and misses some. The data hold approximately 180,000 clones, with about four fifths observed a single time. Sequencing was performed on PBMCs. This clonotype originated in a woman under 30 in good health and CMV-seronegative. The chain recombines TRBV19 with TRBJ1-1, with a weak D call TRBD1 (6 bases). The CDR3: CASSSGQPMNTEAFF. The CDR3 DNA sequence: TGTGCCAGTAGTTCCGGACAGCCCATGAACACTGAAGCTTTCTTT. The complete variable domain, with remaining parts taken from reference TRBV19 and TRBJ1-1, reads DGGITQSPKYLFRKEGQNVTLSCEQNLNHDAMYWYRQDPGQGLRLIYYSQIVNDFQKGDIAEGYSVSREKKESFPLTVTSAQKNPTAFYLCASSSGQPMNTEAFFGQGTRLTVV.